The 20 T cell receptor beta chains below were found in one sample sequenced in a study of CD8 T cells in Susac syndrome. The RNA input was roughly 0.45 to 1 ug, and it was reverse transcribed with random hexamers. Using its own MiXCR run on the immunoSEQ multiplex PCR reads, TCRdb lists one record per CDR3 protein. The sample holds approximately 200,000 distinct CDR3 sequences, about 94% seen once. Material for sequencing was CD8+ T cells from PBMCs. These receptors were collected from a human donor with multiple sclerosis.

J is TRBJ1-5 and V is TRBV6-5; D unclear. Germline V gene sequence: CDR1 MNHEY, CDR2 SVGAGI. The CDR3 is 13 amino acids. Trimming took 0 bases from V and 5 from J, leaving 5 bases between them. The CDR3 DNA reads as TGTGCCAGCAGTTACTCCAAGGATCAGCCCCAGCATTTT. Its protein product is CASSYSKDQPQHF.

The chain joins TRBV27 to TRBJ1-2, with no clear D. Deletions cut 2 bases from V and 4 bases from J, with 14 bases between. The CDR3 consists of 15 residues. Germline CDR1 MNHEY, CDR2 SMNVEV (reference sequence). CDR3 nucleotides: TGTGCCAGCAGTTTAGCGGGCCCCCCCCTCTATGGCTACACCTTC. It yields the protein CASSLAGPPLYGYTF.

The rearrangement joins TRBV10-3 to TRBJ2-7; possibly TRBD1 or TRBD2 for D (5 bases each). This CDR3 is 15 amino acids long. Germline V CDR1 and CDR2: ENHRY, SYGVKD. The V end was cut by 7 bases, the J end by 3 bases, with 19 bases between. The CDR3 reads CAITPGPGVGYEQYF. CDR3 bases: TGTGCCATCACCCCGGGACCGGGCGTAGGCTACGAGCAGTACTTC.

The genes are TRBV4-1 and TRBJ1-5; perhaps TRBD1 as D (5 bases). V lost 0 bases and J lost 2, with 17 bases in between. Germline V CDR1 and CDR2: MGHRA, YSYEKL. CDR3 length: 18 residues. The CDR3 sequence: CASSQDEPRGAGNQPQHF. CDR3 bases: TGCGCCAGCAGCCAAGATGAACCGCGAGGGGCTGGCAATCAGCCCCAGCATTTT.

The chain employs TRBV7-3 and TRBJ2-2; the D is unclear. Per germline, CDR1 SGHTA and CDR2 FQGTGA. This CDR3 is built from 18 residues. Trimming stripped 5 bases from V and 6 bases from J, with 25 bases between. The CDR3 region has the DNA TGTGCCAGCAGCCCGGCCGTGTACAGCCTTCAGGCCGCCGGGGAGCTGTTTTTT. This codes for CASSPAVYSLQAAGELFF.

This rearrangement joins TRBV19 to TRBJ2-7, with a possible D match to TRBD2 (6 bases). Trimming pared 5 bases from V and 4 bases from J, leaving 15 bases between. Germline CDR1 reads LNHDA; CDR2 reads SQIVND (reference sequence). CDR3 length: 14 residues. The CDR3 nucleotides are TGTGCCAGTAGTGAGACGGTCGGAGGGTACGAGCAGTACTTC. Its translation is CASSETVGGYEQYF. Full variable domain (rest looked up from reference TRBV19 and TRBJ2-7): DGGITQSPKYLFRKEGQNVTLSCEQNLNHDAMYWYRQDPGQGLRLIYYSQIVNDFQKGDIAEGYSVSREKKESFPLTVTSAQKNPTAFYLCASSETVGGYEQYFGPGTRLTVT.

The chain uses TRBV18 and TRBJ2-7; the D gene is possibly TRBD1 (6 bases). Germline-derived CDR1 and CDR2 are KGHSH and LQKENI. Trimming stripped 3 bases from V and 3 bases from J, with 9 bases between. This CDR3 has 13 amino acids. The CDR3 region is CASSPRGFYEQYF. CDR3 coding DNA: TGTGCCAGCTCACCTAGGGGGTTCTACGAGCAGTACTTC.

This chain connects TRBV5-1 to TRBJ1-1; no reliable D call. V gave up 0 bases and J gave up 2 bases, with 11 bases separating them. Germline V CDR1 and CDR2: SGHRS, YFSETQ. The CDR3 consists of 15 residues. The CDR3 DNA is TGCGCCAGCAGCTTGGCCGTCACAGTCAACACTGAAGCTTTCTTT. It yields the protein CASSLAVTVNTEAFF.

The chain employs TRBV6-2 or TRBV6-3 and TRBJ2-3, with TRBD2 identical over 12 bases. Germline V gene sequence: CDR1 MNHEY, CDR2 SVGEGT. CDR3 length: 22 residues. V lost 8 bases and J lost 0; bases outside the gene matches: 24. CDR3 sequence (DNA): TGTGCCAGCCGCCTCAGGACAATCGGCGGACTAGCGGGACCGAGCAGCACAGATACGCAGTATTTT. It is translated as CASRLRTIGGLAGPSSTDTQYF.

The CDR3 here is CAWSSLRIGYNEQFF. The CDR3 nucleotides read TGTGCCTGGAGTTCCCTCCGGATAGGTTACAATGAGCAGTTCTTC. The V call is TRBV30, the J call TRBJ2-1; D remains ambiguous. The CDR3 covers 15 residues. Germline V gene data show CDR1 as GTSNPN and CDR2 as SVGIG (reference sequence). V was clipped by 2 bases and J by 4 bases, with 15 bases between them.

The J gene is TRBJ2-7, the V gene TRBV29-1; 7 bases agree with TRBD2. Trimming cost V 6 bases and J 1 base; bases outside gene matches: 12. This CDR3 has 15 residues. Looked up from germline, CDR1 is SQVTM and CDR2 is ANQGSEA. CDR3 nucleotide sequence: TGCAGCGTCGCCGTCCCTAGCGGTACTTCCTACGAGCAGTACTTC. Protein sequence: CSVAVPSGTSYEQYF.

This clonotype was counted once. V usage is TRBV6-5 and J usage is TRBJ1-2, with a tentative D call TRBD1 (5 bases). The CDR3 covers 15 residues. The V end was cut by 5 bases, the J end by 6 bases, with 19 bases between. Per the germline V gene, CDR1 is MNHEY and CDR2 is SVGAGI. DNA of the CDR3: TGTGCCAGCAGTCTGGGGTTTGAGGGGAAGCATGGCTACACCTTC. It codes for CASSLGFEGKHGYTF.

The DNA of the CDR3 is TGCAGTGCTAGAGATCGGCTGGGCGGTTACGAGCAGTACTTC. It is translated as CSARDRLGGYEQYF. The chain couples TRBV20-1 to TRBJ2-7; D unclear. V was shortened by 0 bases and J by 4 bases, with 13 bases between the two germline ends. The CDR3 covers 14 residues. From germline, CDR1 is DFQATT and CDR2 SNEGSKA (reference sequence).

Here the CDR3 DNA reads TGTGCCAGCAGCCTGGATAGCGGGAGTTATACCGGGGAGCTGTTTTTT. This gives the protein CASSLDSGSYTGELFF. The gene calls are TRBV7-9 and TRBJ2-2; 9 bases line up with TRBD2. Germline values: CDR1 SEHNR, CDR2 FQNEAQ (reference sequence). V shed 5 bases, J shed 5 bases, and the junction held 9 bases outside the gene matches. The CDR3 contains 16 residues.

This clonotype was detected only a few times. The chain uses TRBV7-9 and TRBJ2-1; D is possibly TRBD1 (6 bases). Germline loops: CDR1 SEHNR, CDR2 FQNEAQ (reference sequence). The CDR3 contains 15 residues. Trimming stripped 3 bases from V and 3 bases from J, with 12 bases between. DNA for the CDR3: TGTGCCAGCAGCTTTCGGTCAGGGGTCTACAATGAGCAGTTCTTC. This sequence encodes CASSFRSGVYNEQFF. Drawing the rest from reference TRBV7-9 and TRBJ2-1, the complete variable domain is DTGVSQNPRHKITKRGQNVTFRCDPISEHNRLYWYRQTLGQGPEFLTYFQNEAQLEKSRLLSDRFSAERPKGSFSTLEIQRTEQGDSAMYLCASSFRSGVYNEQFFGPGTRLTVL.

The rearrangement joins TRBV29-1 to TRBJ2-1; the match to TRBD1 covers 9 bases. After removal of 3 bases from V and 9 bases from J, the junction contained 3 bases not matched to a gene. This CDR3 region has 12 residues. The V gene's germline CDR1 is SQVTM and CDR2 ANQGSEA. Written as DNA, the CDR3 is TGCAGCGTTGAGGGACAGGGCACTGAGCAGTTCTTC. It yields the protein CSVEGQGTEQFF.

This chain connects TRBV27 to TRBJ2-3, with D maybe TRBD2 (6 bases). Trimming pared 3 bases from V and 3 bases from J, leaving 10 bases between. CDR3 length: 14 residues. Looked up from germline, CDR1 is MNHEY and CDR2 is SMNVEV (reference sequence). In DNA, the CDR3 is TGTGCCAGCAGTTTTAGCGGTGCAACAGATACGCAGTATTTT. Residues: CASSFSGATDTQYF.

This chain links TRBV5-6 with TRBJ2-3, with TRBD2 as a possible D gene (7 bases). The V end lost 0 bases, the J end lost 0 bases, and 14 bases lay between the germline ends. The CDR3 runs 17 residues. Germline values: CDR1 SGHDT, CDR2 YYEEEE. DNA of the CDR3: TGTGCCAGCAGCTTGGCGGGGGGCCGCCGGAGCACAGATACGCAGTATTTT. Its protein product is CASSLAGGRRSTDTQYF.

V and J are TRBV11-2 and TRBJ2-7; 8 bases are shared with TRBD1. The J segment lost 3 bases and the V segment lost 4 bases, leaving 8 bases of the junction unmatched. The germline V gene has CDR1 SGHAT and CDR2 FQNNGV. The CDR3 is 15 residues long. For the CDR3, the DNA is TGTGCCAGCAGCTCGCCCCGGACAGGGAGCTACGAGCAGTACTTC. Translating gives CASSSPRTGSYEQYF.

The CDR3, as DNA: TGTGCCAGCAGCCAAGAGGAAATGGTGCGCTCCAATGAGCAGTTCTTC. Amino acid sequence: CASSQEEMVRSNEQFF. This chain joins TRBV3-1 and TRBJ2-1; the D is unclear. The CDR3 spans 16 residues. Trimming took off 0 bases at V and 6 bases at J, with 15 bases between the two ends. Germline V gives CDR1 LGHDT, CDR2 YNNKEL (reference sequence).